The 18 T cell receptor beta chains below all came from one sample that was sequenced in a study of CXCR3 chemokines and chemotherapy response in bladder cancer. TCRdb ran MiXCR on the PCR reads and lists one entry per CDR3 protein. This table has over 10,000 distinct CDR3 sequences, 12% appearing once. This material was acquired from a patient whose treatment included neoadjuvant chemotherapy. The receptors here all came from a human donor with bladder cancer that did not respond to neoadjuvant chemotherapy.

CDR3: CSAKFGDGYTF. DNA of the CDR3: TGCAGTGCTAAGTTCGGGGACGGCTACACCTTC. The chain couples TRBV20-1 to TRBJ1-2, with D perhaps matching TRBD1 (5 bases). Between the trimmed V and J ends, which lost 4 bases and 8 bases, there was a span of 11 bases. Germline V lookup: CDR1 DFQATT, CDR2 SNEGSKA (reference sequence). There are 11 residues in the CDR3.

In this sample, this clonotype turned up many times. V and J are TRBV7-9 and TRBJ2-2, with 9 bases aligning to TRBD2. J lost 1 base, V lost 5 bases, and 5 bases had no gene match. Germline assignment: CDR1 SEHNR and CDR2 FQNEAQ (reference sequence). The CDR3 has 16 amino acids. The CDR3 DNA is TGTGCCAGCAGCATTAGCGGGGGTGTGAACACCGGGGAGCTGTTTTTT. Translation gives CASSISGGVNTGELFF. The full variable domain, completed using reference TRBV7-9 and TRBJ2-2, is DTGVSQNPRHKITKRGQNVTFRCDPISEHNRLYWYRQTLGQGPEFLTYFQNEAQLEKSRLLSDRFSAERPKGSFSTLEIQRTEQGDSAMYLCASSISGGVNTGELFFGEGSRLTVL.

This clonotype appeared many times. This chain uses TRBV11-1 with TRBJ2-1; 7 bases match TRBD1. CDR1 and CDR2 from the germline V gene are SGHAT and FQDESV (reference sequence). The CDR3 covers 13 residues. V lost 6 bases, J lost 12 bases, and 11 bases stayed unmatched. The CDR3 region is CASSPDRVLRQFF. The CDR3 DNA is TGTGCCAGCAGTCCCGACAGGGTATTAAGGCAGTTCTTC.

This clonotype was observed many times. The V call is TRBV6-2 or TRBV6-3, the J call TRBJ1-2; possible D gene TRBD1, 6 bases. CDR1 is MNHEY, CDR2 SVGEGT, per germline. The V end lost 5 bases, the J end lost 8 bases, and 18 bases lay between the germline ends. The CDR3 sequence is 14 residues long. The CDR3 bases are TGTGCCAGCAGTCCAACGACCCGGGGGCAAGGCTACACCTTC. Residues: CASSPTTRGQGYTF.

This clonotype has just a few counts. The V gene is TRBV7-9, the J gene TRBJ1-6; the match to TRBD1 covers 7 bases. Germline V gene data show CDR1 as SEHNR and CDR2 as FQNEAQ (reference sequence). This CDR3 has 15 residues. Trimming at V came to 4 bases and at J to 6 bases, leaving 6 bases not matched to a gene. DNA of the CDR3: TGTGCCAGCAGCTCCGGGACAGCTTTTAATTCACCCCTCCACTTT. It encodes CASSSGTAFNSPLHF. The full variable domain, rest sourced from reference TRBV7-9 and TRBJ1-6, is DTGVSQNPRHKITKRGQNVTFRCDPISEHNRLYWYRQTLGQGPEFLTYFQNEAQLEKSRLLSDRFSAERPKGSFSTLEIQRTEQGDSAMYLCASSSGTAFNSPLHFGNGTRLTVT.

This clonotype turned up a few times. The chain recombines TRBV7-3 with TRBJ1-1; D ambiguous. The CDR3 runs 13 residues. V lost 5 bases and J 0 bases, leaving 7 bases between the germline ends. Germline CDR1 SGHTA, CDR2 FQGTGA. In DNA form, the CDR3 reads TGTGCCAGCAGCGAGGGATTGAACACTGAAGCTTTCTTT. The encoded protein is CASSEGLNTEAFF.

V gene TRBV7-9 combines with J gene TRBJ2-1, with D unresolved. The DNA end lines up better with TRBJ2-5; the J call may be wrong. Germline V gene lookup returns CDR1 SEHNR and CDR2 FQNEAQ (reference sequence). This CDR3 has 15 residues. CDR3 residues: CASSSPDGNQETQYF. The CDR3 DNA is TGTGCCAGCAGCTCCCCGGACGGCAACCAAGAGACCCAGTACTTC.

In this sample, this clonotype turned up many times. The gene calls are TRBV6-1 and TRBJ2-2; D not resolved. Trimming shortened V by 4 bases and J by 6 bases, and 18 bases separated the two germline ends. The germline V gene encodes CDR1 MNHNS and CDR2 SASEGT. The CDR3 has 16 amino acids. CDR3 DNA: TGTGCCAGCAGTGGGGTAAATCTATTGGGCGCCGGGGAGCTGTTTTTT. Translated: CASSGVNLLGAGELFF.

In this sample, this clonotype turned up many times. The V call is TRBV28, the J call TRBJ2-1; 9 nucleotides line up with TRBD2. Germline lookup yields CDR1 MDHEN and CDR2 SYDVKM. V was pared by 4 bases and J by 11 bases, with 15 bases of the junction left unmatched. The CDR3 totals 16 residues. CDR3 nucleotide sequence: TGTGCCAGCAGTTCTATAGCGGGAGAGGCCTATCCTCAGCAGTTCTTC. As protein: CASSSIAGEAYPQQFF.

This clonotype has at least ten counts. This sequence joins TRBV29-1 and TRBJ2-3; D unresolved. CDR1 and CDR2 (germline): SQVTM, ANQGSEA. Trimming shortened V by 6 bases and J by 6 bases, and 13 bases separated the two germline ends. The CDR3 has 12 residues. CDR3 DNA sequence: TGCAGCGTCCCGCCTTTGGGGGATACGCAGTATTTT. This translates into CSVPPLGDTQYF.

This clonotype was recorded at least ten times. This chain links TRBV19 with TRBJ1-1; TRBD1 matches 8 bases. V lost 4 bases to trimming and J lost 11 bases; unmatched junction nucleotides: 6. Germline V lookup: CDR1 LNHDA, CDR2 SQIVND (reference sequence). The CDR3 loop spans 12 amino acids. In DNA, the CDR3 is TGTGCCAGTAGTACCCGGACAGGGCACGCTTTCTTT. It translates to CASSTRTGHAFF.

The table lists this clonotype with a few counts. The rearrangement uses TRBV24-1 and TRBJ2-5; either TRBD1 or TRBD2 may fit D (6 bases each). Germline CDR1 and CDR2: KGHDR and SFDVKD. CDR3 length: 15 residues. V lost 2 bases and J 5 bases, leaving 14 bases between the germline ends. The CDR3 DNA is TGTGCCACCAGTGATTCCGGGGGCGCAGGGGAGACCCAGTACTTC. It specifies CATSDSGGAGETQYF.

By proportion, this clonotype is large. The genes are TRBV6-2 or TRBV6-3 and TRBJ2-6; 12 bases agree with TRBD2. CDR1 and CDR2 (germline): MNHEY, SVGEGT. The CDR3 contains 16 residues. Trimming at V came to 5 bases and at J to 2 bases, leaving 1 base not matched to a gene. In DNA, the CDR3 is TGTGCCAGCAGTCCTAGCGGGGGGGCTGGGGCCAACGTCCTGACTTTC. Translated: CASSPSGGAGANVLTF.

The table lists this clonotype with many counts. V gene TRBV19 combines with J gene TRBJ1-1; TRBD1 matches at 7 bases. There are 14 residues in the CDR3. The ends lost 4 bases at V and 2 bases at J; junction bases unmatched: 4. Germline values: CDR1 LNHDA, CDR2 SQIVND (reference sequence). The CDR3 bases are TGTGCCAGTAGTACGCAGGGGGGCAACACTGAAGCTTTCTTT. It translates to CASSTQGGNTEAFF. Looking up the rest from reference TRBV19 and TRBJ1-1 gives the full variable domain: DGGITQSPKYLFRKEGQNVTLSCEQNLNHDAMYWYRQDPGQGLRLIYYSQIVNDFQKGDIAEGYSVSREKKESFPLTVTSAQKNPTAFYLCASSTQGGNTEAFFGQGTRLTVV.

This clonotype was counted at least ten times. The chain is built from TRBV18 and TRBJ2-5, with unresolved D. The CDR3 contains 13 residues. The V end lost 6 bases, the J end lost 2 bases, and 10 bases lay between the germline ends. Germline V gives CDR1 KGHSH, CDR2 LQKENI. CDR3 sequence (DNA): TGTGCCAGCTCCCTACGGGCGCAAGAGACCCAGTACTTC. Its translation: CASSLRAQETQYF.

V and J are TRBV11-2 and TRBJ2-2; the D gene could be TRBD1 or TRBD2 (6 bases each). The CDR3 extends over 15 amino acids. V was trimmed by 6 bases and J by 0 bases, leaving 11 bases between them. CDR1 is SGHAT and CDR2 is FQNNGV in the germline V gene. The CDR3 nucleotides read TGTGCCAGCAGTCCCGGGGGCGCGAACACCGGGGAGCTGTTTTTT. Protein sequence: CASSPGGANTGELFF.

There are many counts of this clonotype. This chain uses TRBV18 with TRBJ2-5, with 7 nucleotides matching TRBD1. Germline CDR1 is KGHSH and CDR2 is LQKENI. V dropped 4 bases and J dropped 4; count of bases not matched to a gene: 6. This CDR3 contains 14 residues. As DNA, the CDR3 is TGTGCCAGCTCACAACAGGGGCCCCCAGAGACCCAGTACTTC. Translation gives CASSQQGPPETQYF.

Many counts were recorded for this clonotype. This rearrangement joins TRBV4-1 to TRBJ1-2; TRBD1 might be the D (5 bases). Trimming pared 1 base from V and 0 bases from J, leaving 9 bases between. Germline CDR1 MGHRA, CDR2 YSYEKL. CDR3 size: 15 residues. Written as DNA, the CDR3 is TGCGCCAGCAGCCAAGGACAGATTCCTAACTATGGCTACACCTTC. Protein: CASSQGQIPNYGYTF.